This T cell receptor (beta chain) was found in a study of blood T cell repertoires in COVID-19. Study at large: The study drew acute and convalescent COVID-19 samples from the United States, Italy and Spain.

How the authors handled the data: Counts of nucleated cells, estimated from reference gene primer amplification, were obtained. Produced via immunoSEQ multiplex PCR; TCRdb's table is partial and in-frame only. Clone size and V and J calls were adopted from that table, with D and trimming inferred from the DNA. The data hold 200,000 or so clones, with about 83% observed a single time. The CDR3 loop spans 13 amino acids. In germline, CDR1 is SQVTM, CDR2 ANQGSEA. The V segment lost 4 bases and the J segment 6 bases; nucleotides outside the gene matches: 1. Seattle enrolled patients during active infection and tracked them longitudinally. This clone has only a few counts.

This chain joins TRBV29-1 and TRBJ2-7; 15 bases match TRBD2. Sequenced input: peripheral blood. The source is a person aged 65 to 79 with COVID-19, enrolled during active disease. CDR3 DNA sequence: TGCAGCGTTGGGACTAGCGGGAGGGGCGAGCAGTACTTC. Protein sequence: CSVGTSGRGEQYF.